Here is one T cell receptor (beta chain) with its context. Antigen unknown. The sample has other DNA sequences that encode this CDR3 too. Investigators spread the genomic DNA of each subset evenly over several immunoSEQ plates. Assay used: immunoSEQ multiplex PCR; TCRdb lists only in-frame clones, some missing. Of approximately 1,500,000 clones detected, 95% to 99% appear once; the ten largest clones hold 0.4% to 0.55%. The data stem from a study of shared clonotypes between healthy human individuals. As for the study in general: Each donor had three CD4 naive, three CD4 memory, two CD8 naive and one CD8 memory plate. Findings of the study overall: A handful of donors shared 5% to 5.5% of their naive CD4 clonotypes.

This receptor was taken from a man aged 25 to 45 in good health. Material for sequencing was naive CD4+ T cells sorted from blood. Indicated subset: CD45RA+ positively selected.

In nucleotides, the CDR3 is TGCGCCAGCAGCTTGAAGGGAAACACCGGGGAGCTGTTTTTT. Its protein product is CASSLKGNTGELFF. V and J are TRBV5-1 and TRBJ2-2, with D unresolved. There are 14 residues in the CDR3. Germline V gene data show CDR1 as SGHRS and CDR2 as YFSETQ. The germline V and J ends were trimmed by 1 base and 2 bases, with 6 bases remaining between them.